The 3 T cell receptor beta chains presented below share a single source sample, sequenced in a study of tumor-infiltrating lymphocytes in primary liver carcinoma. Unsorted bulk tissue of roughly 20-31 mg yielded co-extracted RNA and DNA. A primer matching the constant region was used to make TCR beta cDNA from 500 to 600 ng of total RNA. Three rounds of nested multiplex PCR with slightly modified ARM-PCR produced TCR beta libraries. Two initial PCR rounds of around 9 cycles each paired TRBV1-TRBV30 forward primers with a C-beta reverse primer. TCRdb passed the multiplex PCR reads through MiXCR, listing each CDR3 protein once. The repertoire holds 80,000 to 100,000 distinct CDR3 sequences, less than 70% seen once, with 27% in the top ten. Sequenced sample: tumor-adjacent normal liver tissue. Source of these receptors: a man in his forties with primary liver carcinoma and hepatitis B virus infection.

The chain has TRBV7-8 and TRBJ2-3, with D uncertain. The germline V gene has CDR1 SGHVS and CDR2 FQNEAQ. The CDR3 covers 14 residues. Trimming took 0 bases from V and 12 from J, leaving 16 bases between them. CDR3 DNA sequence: TGTGCCAGCAGCTTAGCAGTAGGAGCCCCCGCCCAGTATTTT. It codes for CASSLAVGAPAQYF. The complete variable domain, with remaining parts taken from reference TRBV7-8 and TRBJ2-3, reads GAGVSQSPRYKVAKRGQDVALRCDPISGHVSLFWYQQALGQGPEFLTYFQNEAQLDKSGLPSDRFFAERPEGSVSTLKIQRTQQEDSAVYLCASSLAVGAPAQYFGPGTRLTVL.

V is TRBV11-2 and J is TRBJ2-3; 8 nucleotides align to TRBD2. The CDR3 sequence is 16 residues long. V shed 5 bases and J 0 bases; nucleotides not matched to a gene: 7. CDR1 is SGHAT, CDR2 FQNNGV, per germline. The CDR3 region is CASSPQTSDSTDTQYF. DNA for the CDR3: TGTGCCAGCAGCCCTCAGACTAGCGACAGCACAGATACGCAGTATTTT.

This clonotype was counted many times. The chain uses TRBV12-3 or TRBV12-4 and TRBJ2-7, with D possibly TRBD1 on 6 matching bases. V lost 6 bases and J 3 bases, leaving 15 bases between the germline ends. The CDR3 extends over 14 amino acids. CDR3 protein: CASSRRTAYYEQYF. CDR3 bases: TGTGCCAGCAGCCGCCGGACAGCATACTACGAGCAGTACTTC.